These 32 T cell receptor beta chains share one sample of origin, sequenced in a study of control samples from healthy donors and cancer patients. The assay was immunoSEQ multiplex PCR, and TCRdb's table has in-frame clones only and misses some. The sample has 90,000 to 140,000 clones, 83% seen once; the top ten hold roughly 13%. The sequenced material came from blood. These receptor sequences come from a woman aged 45-65 years in good health.

This rearrangement joins TRBV7-2 to TRBJ2-7, with TRBD2 as a possible D gene (5 bases). The CDR3 runs to 15 residues. The germline V gene encodes CDR1 SGHTA and CDR2 FQGNSA. Deletions cut 2 bases from V and 1 base from J, with 12 bases between. DNA for the CDR3: TGTGCCAGCAGCTTAAGGTCAGCGGCATCCTACGAGCAGTACTTC. Translating gives CASSLRSAASYEQYF. The full variable domain, completed using reference TRBV7-2 and TRBJ2-7, is GAGVSQSPSNKVTEKGKDVELRCDPISGHTALYWYRQSLGQGLEFLIYFQGNSAPDKSGLPSDRFSAERTGGSVSTLTIQRTQQEDSAVYLCASSLRSAASYEQYFGPGTRLTVT.

This chain joins TRBV6-2 or TRBV6-3 and TRBJ1-5; TRBD1 might be the D (6 bases). CDR1 is MNHEY and CDR2 is SVGEGT in the germline V gene. This CDR3 has 16 residues. The V end lost 5 bases, the J end lost 0 bases, and 14 bases lay between the germline ends. CDR3: CASSAGTIHSNQPQHF. CDR3 DNA sequence: TGTGCCAGCAGTGCGGGGACAATCCATAGCAATCAGCCCCAGCATTTT.

J is TRBJ2-7 and V is TRBV6-2 or TRBV6-3; D is unclear. The V end was cut by 1 base, the J end by 3 bases, with 4 bases between. Germline-derived CDR1 and CDR2 are MNHEY and SVGEGT. The CDR3 sequence is 12 residues long. CDR3 sequence: CASSYFGYEQYF. The DNA of the CDR3 is TGTGCCAGCAGTTACTTCGGCTACGAGCAGTACTTC.

This clone was counted once. The chain joins TRBV5-1 to TRBJ2-1; 7 bases map to TRBD2. Germline CDR1 is SGHRS and CDR2 is YFSETQ. CDR3 size: 16 residues. The V and J ends lost 0 bases and 0 bases, in that order; junction bases with no gene match: 3. The CDR3 reads CASSLGGGSSYNEQFF. The DNA of the CDR3 is TGCGCCAGCAGCTTGGGGGGCGGGAGCTCCTACAATGAGCAGTTCTTC.

The rearrangement uses TRBV7-3 and TRBJ2-1; 14 nucleotides line up with TRBD2. The V and J ends lost 4 bases and 5 bases, in that order; junction bases with no gene match: 1. From germline, CDR1 is SGHTA and CDR2 FQGTGA. The length of the CDR3 is 15 residues. The CDR3: CASSSGLAGDNEQFF. CDR3 coding DNA: TGTGCCAGCAGCTCGGGACTAGCGGGGGACAATGAGCAGTTCTTC.

The chain joins TRBV4-2 to TRBJ2-3, with TRBD2 matching 11 bases. Germline V gene sequence: CDR1 LGHNA, CDR2 YNFKEQ. With V trimmed by 4 bases and J by 2 bases, 5 bases remained unmatched. The CDR3 runs to 16 residues. CDR3 bases: TGTGCCAGCAGCCCCGCTAGCGGGGGGACCACAGATACGCAGTATTTT. Translated: CASSPASGGTTDTQYF.

The V gene is TRBV4-2, the J gene TRBJ2-5; 10 bases are shared with TRBD2. The CDR3 length is 15 residues. V gave up 1 base and J gave up 6 bases; unmatched junction bases: 5. CDR1 is LGHNA and CDR2 is YNFKEQ in the germline V gene. CDR3: CASSQGTSGQKTQYF. CDR3 sequence (DNA): TGTGCCAGCAGCCAAGGGACTAGCGGACAAAAGACCCAGTACTTC.

The CDR3 DNA reads as TGTGCCAGCAGCGATTCCGGGACAGGGGGCTTCACCGGGGAGCTGTTTTTT. Encoded protein: CASSDSGTGGFTGELFF. This chain uses TRBV7-6 with TRBJ2-2; 12 nucleotides align to TRBD1. The trim removed 5 bases at V and 4 bases at J, leaving 8 bases unmatched. The V gene's germline CDR1 is SGHVS and CDR2 FNYEAQ. This CDR3 contains 17 residues. Full variable domain (rest looked up from reference TRBV7-6 and TRBJ2-2): GAGVSQSPRYKVTKRGQDVALRCDPISGHVSLYWYRQALGQGPEFLTYFNYEAQQDKSGLPNDRFSAERPEGSISTLTIQRTEQRDSAMYRCASSDSGTGGFTGELFFGEGSRLTVL.

Concerning this clone: The identical CDR3 is also encoded by other nucleotide sequences in the sample. J is TRBJ2-7 and V is TRBV11-2; the match to TRBD1 covers 7 bases. J was trimmed by 2 bases and V by 1 base; bases with no gene match: 2. This CDR3 spans 14 amino acids. Germline V gene sequence: CDR1 SGHAT, CDR2 FQNNGV. The CDR3 DNA reads TGTGCCAGCAGCTTAGGACAGGGCCCCTACGAGCAGTACTTC. Translating it yields CASSLGQGPYEQYF.

The V call is TRBV10-2, the J call TRBJ1-6; D perhaps matches TRBD1 (6 bases). Germline values: CDR1 WSHSY, CDR2 SAAADI. CDR3 length: 14 residues. V was trimmed by 7 bases and J by 4 bases, leaving 11 bases between them. CDR3 DNA: TGCGCCAGCACTCTGACAGGTTATAATTCACCCCTCCACTTT. Protein sequence: CASTLTGYNSPLHF.

This sequence joins TRBV7-2 and TRBJ2-3; 8 nucleotides match TRBD2. V gave up 4 bases and J gave up 7 bases; unmatched junction bases: 7. The CDR3 loop spans 14 amino acids. Germline V gene data show CDR1 as SGHTA and CDR2 as FQGNSA. The CDR3 DNA reads TGTGCCAGCAGCTCGGGGGGGGCCGTGCATACGCAGTATTTT. Its protein product is CASSSGGAVHTQYF.

The rearrangement uses TRBV3-1 (or the pseudogene TRBV3-2) and TRBJ2-3; TRBD1 is a possible D gene (5 bases). The CDR3 has 14 amino acids. The germline CDR1 and CDR2 sequences are LGHDT and YNNKEL (reference sequence). Trimming cost V 0 bases and J 4 bases, with 8 bases left between them. This CDR3 is CASSQDLRADTQYF. The DNA of the CDR3 is TGTGCCAGCAGCCAAGATCTCAGGGCAGATACGCAGTATTTT.

This clone was seen a handful of times. The gene calls are TRBV7-8 and TRBJ1-2; TRBD1 agrees at 9 bases. The V gene's germline CDR1 is SGHVS and CDR2 FQNEAQ. The CDR3 totals 16 residues. V was clipped by 5 bases and J by 4 bases; unmatched bases: 11. The CDR3 bases are TGTGCCAGCAGCCCAGGGACAGGGACCGCTATCTATGGCTACACCTTC. It yields the protein CASSPGTGTAIYGYTF.

The V call is TRBV14, the J call TRBJ1-1; D uncertain. V was shortened by 4 bases and J by 1 base, with 13 bases between the two germline ends. The length of the CDR3 is 15 residues. Germline V gene lookup returns CDR1 SGHDN and CDR2 FVKESK. CDR3 loop: CASSPRDQTNTEAFF. For the CDR3, the DNA is TGTGCCAGCAGCCCAAGAGACCAGACGAACACTGAAGCTTTCTTT.

This clone has only a few counts. The chain has TRBV29-1 and TRBJ2-5; D not certain. CDR1 and CDR2 from the germline V gene are SQVTM and ANQGSEA. With 8 bases removed from V and 5 bases from J, the gap between germline ends came to 12 bases. This CDR3 has 11 amino acids. CDR3 in amino acids: CSSVVMETQYF. The CDR3 nucleotides are TGCAGCTCGGTAGTGATGGAGACCCAGTACTTC.

This chain links TRBV30 with TRBJ1-6; TRBD1 agrees at 7 bases. Per germline, CDR1 GTSNPN and CDR2 SVGIG (reference sequence). Trimming removed 4 bases from V and 7 bases from J; junction bases left unmatched: 4. The CDR3 is made up of 13 amino acids. The CDR3 DNA follows: TGTGCCTGGACGACAGGGTTAAATTCACCCCTCCACTTT. It translates to CAWTTGLNSPLHF.

The chain couples TRBV4-3 to TRBJ2-1; TRBD2 matches 10 bases. The CDR3 is 15 amino acids. CDR1 and CDR2 (germline): LGHNA, YSLEER. V lost 6 bases, J lost 10 bases, and 12 bases stayed unmatched. CDR3 nucleotides: TGCGCCAGCAGTCTTTGGACTAGCGGAACGTCGGAGCAGTTCTTC. Translated, it gives CASSLWTSGTSEQFF.

The CDR3 region is CASSYWQGGQPQHF. CDR3 sequence (DNA): TGTGCCAGCAGTTACTGGCAGGGAGGGCAGCCCCAGCATTTT. The chain joins TRBV6-2 or TRBV6-3 to TRBJ1-5, with D maybe TRBD1 (5 bases). CDR1 is MNHEY and CDR2 is SVGEGT in the germline V gene. The CDR3 consists of 14 residues. V dropped 1 base and J dropped 7 bases, with 11 bases sitting between them.

This clone was detected only once. This rearrangement joins TRBV9 to TRBJ2-3, with D tentatively TRBD2 (6 bases). This CDR3 region has 16 residues. Per germline, CDR1 SGDLS and CDR2 YYNGEE. V gave up 0 bases and J gave up 0 bases, with 11 bases separating them. CDR3 sequence: CASSVGVSGSTDTQYF. In DNA, the CDR3 is TGTGCCAGCAGCGTAGGGGTTAGCGGAAGCACAGATACGCAGTATTTT.

The chain is built from TRBV30 and TRBJ2-7, with TRBD1 as a possible D gene (6 bases). CDR1 GTSNPN and CDR2 SVGIG come from the germline V gene (reference sequence). The CDR3 loop spans 12 amino acids. Trimming removed 2 bases at V and 10 bases at J, with 15 bases between. CDR3 protein: CAWSLKQGKQYF. Written as DNA, the CDR3 is TGTGCCTGGAGTCTTAAACAGGGAAAACAGTACTTC.

This sequence joins TRBV2 and TRBJ1-6; the D is unclear. The CDR3 is 15 residues long. Germline values: CDR1 SNHLY, CDR2 FYNNEI. V dropped 3 bases and J dropped 7 bases, with 13 bases sitting between them. The DNA for the CDR3 is TGTGCCAGCAGTGAGGCGTTTACTGGGAATTCACCCCTCCACTTT. Translation gives CASSEAFTGNSPLHF.

The chain joins TRBV4-3 to TRBJ1-2, with no clear D. The CDR3 loop spans 16 amino acids. Germline V gene lookup returns CDR1 LGHNA and CDR2 YSLEER. Trimming cost V 0 bases and J 2 bases, with 13 bases left between them. CDR3 bases: TGCGCCAGCAGCCAAGATCTCGTCAGGTCCAACTATGGCTACACCTTC. Residues: CASSQDLVRSNYGYTF.

The chain has TRBV7-3 and TRBJ1-1; D is unclear. The CDR3 is 14 residues long. CDR1 SGHTA and CDR2 FQGTGA come from the germline V gene. V gave up 2 bases and J gave up 5 bases, with 12 bases separating them. The CDR3 nucleotides read TGTGCCAGCAGCTTATCACCTACGGCTACTGAAGCTTTCTTT. It yields the protein CASSLSPTATEAFF.

This clone was detected only a few times. The J gene is TRBJ2-1, the V gene TRBV15, with no clear D. CDR1 and CDR2 from the germline V gene are LNHNV and YYDKDF (reference sequence). Between the trimmed V and J ends, which lost 4 bases and 3 bases, there was a span of 10 bases. This CDR3 has 14 residues. CDR3 bases: TGTGCCACCAGCATTGCGCGGTACTACAATGAGCAGTTCTTC. It encodes CATSIARYYNEQFF.

For the CDR3, the DNA is TGTGCCAGCAGCCAACCTGACCGGTACTATGGCTACACCTTC. It is translated as CASSQPDRYYGYTF. The chain couples TRBV3-1 (or the pseudogene TRBV3-2) to TRBJ1-2; D is undetermined. The V gene's germline CDR1 is LGHDT and CDR2 YNNKEL (reference sequence). Trimming removed 2 bases from V and 3 bases from J, with 10 bases in between. The CDR3 covers 14 residues.

V usage is TRBV2 and J usage is TRBJ2-3; D call uncertain. Deletions cut 8 bases from V and 5 bases from J, with 11 bases between. This CDR3 contains 12 residues. Germline CDR1 is SNHLY and CDR2 is FYNNEI. CDR3 nucleotides: TGTGCCAGCGGAAGCGACCTAGATACGCAGTATTTT. This encodes CASGSDLDTQYF.

J is TRBJ1-4 and V is TRBV4-2; no clear D. The V and J ends lost 1 base and 8 bases respectively, with 8 bases between them. The CDR3 contains 13 residues. The germline V gene has CDR1 LGHNA and CDR2 YNFKEQ. The CDR3: CASSQGRREKLFF. The CDR3 nucleotides read TGTGCCAGCAGCCAAGGGCGGAGGGAAAAACTGTTTTTT.

The sample holds one count of this clone. The chain is built from TRBV19 and TRBJ2-3, with 8 bases fitting TRBD1. The trim removed 5 bases at V and 4 bases at J, leaving 8 bases unmatched. CDR1 is LNHDA and CDR2 is SQIVND in the germline V gene (reference sequence). The CDR3 loop spans 15 amino acids. CDR3 bases: TGTGCCAGTAGTCTTGGGACAGGAGGTGCAGATACGCAGTATTTT. Translation gives CASSLGTGGADTQYF. The variable domain in full, with the rest retrieved from reference TRBV19 and TRBJ2-3, is DGGITQSPKYLFRKEGQNVTLSCEQNLNHDAMYWYRQDPGQGLRLIYYSQIVNDFQKGDIAEGYSVSREKKESFPLTVTSAQKNPTAFYLCASSLGTGGADTQYFGPGTRLTVL.

The V and J genes are TRBV7-3 and TRBJ1-2; the D gene is possibly TRBD1 (6 bases). Per the germline V gene, CDR1 is SGHTA and CDR2 is FQGTGA. Trimming removed 4 bases at V and 8 bases at J, with 17 bases between. The CDR3 totals 14 residues. The chain's CDR3 is CASSSQGKGEGYTF. In DNA, the CDR3 is TGTGCCAGCAGCTCACAGGGAAAGGGGGAAGGCTACACCTTC.

The chain carries TRBV7-9 and TRBJ2-1; 8 nucleotides align to TRBD2. V trimming: 5 bases; J trimming: 9 bases; junction bases outside the gene matches: 15. The length of the CDR3 is 16 residues. From germline, CDR1 is SEHNR and CDR2 FQNEAQ (reference sequence). Here the CDR3 DNA reads TGTGCCAGCAGCCCGCCACGGGAGGCGGGGGGATCTGAGCAGTTCTTC. The encoded protein is CASSPPREAGGSEQFF.

J is TRBJ1-5 and V is TRBV19; 7 bases agree with TRBD1. J gave up 1 base and V 5 bases, and 5 bases lay outside the gene matches. CDR1 and CDR2 from the germline V gene are LNHDA and SQIVND (reference sequence). This CDR3 region has 15 residues. The CDR3 DNA reads TGTGCCAGTAGTTACAGGGGAATGAGCAATCAGCCCCAGCATTTT. It is translated as CASSYRGMSNQPQHF.

The rearrangement joins TRBV13 to TRBJ2-3, with D possibly matching TRBD2 (6 bases). V was trimmed by 2 bases and J by 2 bases, leaving 14 bases between them. Per the germline V gene, CDR1 is PRHDT and CDR2 is FYEKMQ (reference sequence). The CDR3 length is 16 residues. CDR3 loop: CASSLSWGGATDTQYF. In DNA form, the CDR3 reads TGTGCCAGCAGCTTATCTTGGGGAGGAGCCACAGATACGCAGTATTTT.